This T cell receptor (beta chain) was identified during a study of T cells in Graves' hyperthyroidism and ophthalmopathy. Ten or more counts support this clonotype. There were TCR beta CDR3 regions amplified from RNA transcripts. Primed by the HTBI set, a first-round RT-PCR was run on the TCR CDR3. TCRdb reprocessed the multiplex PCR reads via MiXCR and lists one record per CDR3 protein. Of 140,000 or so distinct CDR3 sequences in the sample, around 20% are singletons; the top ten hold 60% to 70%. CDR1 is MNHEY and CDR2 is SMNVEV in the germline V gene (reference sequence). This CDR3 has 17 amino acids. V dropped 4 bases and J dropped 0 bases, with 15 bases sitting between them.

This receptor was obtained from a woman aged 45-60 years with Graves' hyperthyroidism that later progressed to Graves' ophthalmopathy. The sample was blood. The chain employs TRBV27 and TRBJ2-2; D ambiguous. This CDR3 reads CASSSRRGNSNTGELFF. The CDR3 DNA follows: TGTGCCAGCAGTTCTAGACGAGGAAACTCGAACACCGGGGAGCTGTTTTTT.